A single sample is the source of the 22 T cell receptor beta chains below, sequenced in a study of radiotherapy plus CTLA-4 blockade in lung cancer. TCRdb's copy holds only in-frame clones and misses some; the assay was immunoSEQ multiplex PCR. The sample lists some 46,000 clones; approximately 80% were seen once. The source was peripheral blood, collected from a patient treated with radiotherapy plus ipilimumab. Receptors originate from a human donor with non-small cell lung cancer whose response to radiotherapy plus ipilimumab could not be evaluated.

The chain has TRBV9 and TRBJ1-5; TRBD1 aligns across 9 bases. V shed 3 bases and J 7 bases; nucleotides not matched to a gene: 8. The CDR3 has 15 amino acids. Germline lookup yields CDR1 SGDLS and CDR2 YYNGEE. The CDR3 sequence is CASSADGQGYQPQHF. In DNA, the CDR3 is TGTGCCAGCAGCGCCGATGGACAGGGGTACCAGCCCCAGCATTTT.

This chain links TRBV4-1 with TRBJ1-3, with 8 bases lining up with TRBD1. V was clipped by 5 bases and J by 3 bases; unmatched bases: 6. Germline V gene lookup returns CDR1 MGHRA and CDR2 YSYEKL. The CDR3 has 15 residues. CDR3 in DNA: TGCGCCAGCAGCAGGCAGGGGGCGGATGGAAACACCATATATTTT. It encodes CASSRQGADGNTIYF.

The rearrangement uses TRBV28 and TRBJ1-5; 7 bases are shared with TRBD1. Per germline, CDR1 MDHEN and CDR2 SYDVKM. This CDR3 is 15 amino acids long. V was pared by 3 bases and J by 3 bases, with 5 bases of the junction left unmatched. The chain's CDR3 is CASSFRQGLNQPQHF. In nucleotides, the CDR3 is TGTGCCAGCAGTTTCCGACAGGGCCTCAATCAGCCCCAGCATTTT.

The CDR3 bases are TGTGCCTGGAGTCCGGGACTAGCGGGGGGGCGAGAGACCCAGTACTTC. Residues: CAWSPGLAGGRETQYF. The chain couples TRBV30 to TRBJ2-5; 16 bases agree with TRBD2. This CDR3 comprises 16 residues. J lost 4 bases, V lost 2 bases, and 4 bases had no gene match. Per the germline V gene, CDR1 is GTSNPN and CDR2 is SVGIG (reference sequence).

The chain carries TRBV6-5 and TRBJ1-2; 10 nucleotides align to TRBD1. The CDR3 runs 14 residues. The junction had 7 bases not matched to a gene; V was cut back by 8 bases and J by 4 bases. CDR1 and CDR2 (germline): MNHEY, SVGAGI. DNA of the CDR3: TGTGCCAGCCAACCGGGACAGGGGTCCTATGGCTACACCTTC. This encodes CASQPGQGSYGYTF.

The chain has TRBV5-1 and TRBJ2-2; a weak D match, TRBD1 (6 bases). Deletions cut 0 bases from V and 4 bases from J, with 10 bases between. Germline V gene lookup returns CDR1 SGHRS and CDR2 YFSETQ. This CDR3 comprises 15 residues. The CDR3 here is CASSLGTAVTGELFF. CDR3 DNA sequence: TGCGCCAGCAGCTTGGGGACAGCCGTCACCGGGGAGCTGTTTTTT. Variable domain in full (rest from reference TRBV5-1 and TRBJ2-2): KAGVTQTPRYLIKTRGQQVTLSCSPISGHRSVSWYQQTPGQGLQFLFEYFSETQRNKGNFPGRFSGRQFSNSRSEMNVSTLELGDSALYLCASSLGTAVTGELFFGEGSRLTVL.

This chain links TRBV5-5 with TRBJ2-5; the D is unclear. The length of the CDR3 is 13 residues. The ends were cut back, 2 bases at V and 2 bases at J, with 7 bases in the middle. Per the germline V gene, CDR1 is SGHKS and CDR2 is YYEKEE (reference sequence). The CDR3, as DNA: TGTGCCAGCAGCTTTAACAGACAAGAGACCCAGTACTTC. Its protein is CASSFNRQETQYF.

Only one count was recorded for this clone. The chain carries TRBV11-3 and TRBJ2-1; tentative D call: TRBD2 (5 bases). The V end was cut by 5 bases, the J end by 3 bases, with 8 bases between. Looked up from germline, CDR1 is SGHNT and CDR2 is YENEEA. This CDR3 region has 13 residues. CDR3 bases: TGTGCCAGCAGCGGAGGCGACTACAATGAGCAGTTCTTC. Translating gives CASSGGDYNEQFF. Variable domain in full (rest from reference TRBV11-3 and TRBJ2-1): EAGVVQSPRYKIIEKKQPVAFWCNPISGHNTLYWYLQNLGQGPELLIRYENEEAVDDSQLPKDRFSAERLKGVDSTLKIQPAELGDSAVYLCASSGGDYNEQFFGPGTRLTVL.

The rearrangement uses TRBV30 and TRBJ2-3, with TRBD2 matching over 7 bases. Germline values: CDR1 GTSNPN, CDR2 SVGIG (reference sequence). The CDR3 extends over 13 amino acids. V lost 0 bases to trimming and J lost 4 bases; unmatched junction nucleotides: 1. The CDR3 loop is CAWSVRGADTQYF. Here the CDR3 DNA reads TGTGCCTGGAGTGTACGGGGGGCAGATACGCAGTATTTT.

J is TRBJ2-5 and V is TRBV7-9; TRBD2 matches 9 bases. Germline V gene data show CDR1 as SEHNR and CDR2 as FQNEAQ (reference sequence). Trimming at V came to 5 bases and at J to 6 bases, leaving 7 bases not matched to a gene. The CDR3 spans 14 residues. As DNA, the CDR3 is TGTGCCAGCAGCCGTAGCGGGGGTGAGAAGACCCAGTACTTC. Translating it yields CASSRSGGEKTQYF.

The chain links TRBV6-4 to TRBJ1-2; 9 nucleotides agree with TRBD1. V shed 0 bases, J shed 4 bases, and the junction held 3 bases outside the gene matches. CDR3 size: 15 residues. CDR1 is MRHNA and CDR2 is SNTAGT in the germline V gene. The CDR3 here is CASSDSDRGIYGYTF. The CDR3 coding sequence is TGTGCCAGCAGTGACTCGGACAGGGGTATCTATGGCTACACCTTC.

The J gene is TRBJ1-1, the V gene TRBV5-8; 9 nucleotides line up with TRBD1. Trimming cost V 1 base and J 3 bases; bases outside gene matches: 4. In germline, CDR1 is SGHTS, CDR2 YDEGEE. This CDR3 contains 15 residues. CDR3 nucleotide sequence: TGTGCCAGCAGCTTGACAGGGGGCTGGGACACTGAAGCTTTCTTT. Translating gives CASSLTGGWDTEAFF.

The chain uses TRBV11-2 and TRBJ1-5; D unclear. The CDR3 totals 15 residues. Germline values: CDR1 SGHAT, CDR2 FQNNGV. Trimming took 1 base from V and 0 from J, leaving 7 bases between them. The CDR3 DNA is TGTGCCAGCAGCTTAGGTAGCAGTAGCAATCAGCCCCAGCATTTT. Protein sequence: CASSLGSSSNQPQHF.

The rearrangement uses TRBV5-1 and TRBJ2-5; TRBD1 might be the D (5 bases). The V end lost 0 bases, the J end lost 2 bases, and 5 bases lay between the germline ends. Germline-derived CDR1 and CDR2 are SGHRS and YFSETQ. This CDR3 comprises 13 residues. The CDR3 DNA is TGCGCCAGCAGCTTGGGACAGCAAGAGACCCAGTACTTC. Amino acids: CASSLGQQETQYF.

The chain recombines TRBV11-3 with TRBJ2-7, with D possibly being TRBD1 (7 bases). Trimming took 2 bases from V and 0 from J, leaving 11 bases between them. The CDR3 sequence is 15 residues long. Germline loops: CDR1 SGHNT, CDR2 YENEEA. The CDR3 is CASSLQGGSSYEQYF. DNA of the CDR3: TGTGCCAGCAGCTTACAGGGGGGTAGCTCCTACGAGCAGTACTTC.

This clone has only a few counts. The genes are TRBV15 and TRBJ1-6; no firm D call. CDR1 and CDR2 (germline): LNHNV, YYDKDF (reference sequence). V was shortened by 1 base and J by 8 bases, with 9 bases between the two germline ends. This CDR3 has 14 residues. The chain's CDR3 is CATSRAGVHSPLHF. The CDR3 DNA is TGTGCCACCAGCAGAGCCGGGGTCCATTCACCCCTCCACTTT.

The rearrangement joins TRBV30 to TRBJ1-1; tentative D call: TRBD1 (5 bases). The CDR3 covers 13 residues. Between the trimmed V and J ends, which lost 5 bases and 2 bases, there was a span of 12 bases. Germline lookup yields CDR1 GTSNPN and CDR2 SVGIG (reference sequence). For the CDR3, the DNA is TGTGCCTGGGGGGCCGGAGCAAACACTGAAGCTTTCTTT. This translates into CAWGAGANTEAFF.

This chain joins TRBV30 and TRBJ2-1, with TRBD1 as a possible D gene (6 bases). Germline V gives CDR1 GTSNPN, CDR2 SVGIG (reference sequence). The ends were cut back, 4 bases at V and 6 bases at J, with 19 bases in the middle. The CDR3 is 15 amino acids. This CDR3 reads CAWIGGDTPFNEQFF. For the CDR3, the DNA is TGTGCCTGGATTGGGGGCGACACCCCCTTCAATGAGCAGTTCTTC. Full variable domain (outside the CDR3, taken from reference TRBV30 and TRBJ2-1): SQTIHQWPATLVQPVGSPLSLECTVEGTSNPNLYWYRQAAGRGLQLLFYSVGIGQISSEVPQNLSASRPQDRQFILSSKKLLLSDSGFYLCAWIGGDTPFNEQFFGPGTRLTVL.

This clone was counted a few times. The V call is TRBV6-6, the J call TRBJ2-7, with TRBD1 identical over 9 bases. This CDR3 region has 15 residues. V gave up 6 bases and J gave up 3 bases; unmatched junction bases: 9. The germline gives CDR1 MNHNY, CDR2 SVGAGI (reference sequence). CDR3 bases: TGTGCCAGCAGACACCCGGGACAGGGACACTACGAGCAGTACTTC. Translating gives CASRHPGQGHYEQYF.

The CDR3 nucleotides read TGTGCCAGTAGCACGGGACAGGGGATGATTAATCAGCCCCAGCATTTT. Its protein product is CASSTGQGMINQPQHF. This chain links TRBV19 with TRBJ1-5; TRBD1 agrees at 10 bases. Germline lookup yields CDR1 LNHDA and CDR2 SQIVND (reference sequence). CDR3 length: 16 amino acids. Trimming removed 6 bases from V and 4 bases from J; junction bases left unmatched: 9.

This clone has just a few counts. V usage is TRBV7-2 and J usage is TRBJ1-5, with D maybe TRBD1 (6 bases). V shed 4 bases and J shed 3 bases, with 13 bases lying between them. CDR1 and CDR2 (germline): SGHTA, FQGNSA. This CDR3 has 15 residues. The CDR3 DNA is TGTGCCAGCAGCTCGGGGCAGGGGAACAATCAGCCCCAGCATTTT. Protein: CASSSGQGNNQPQHF.

The gene calls are TRBV5-1 and TRBJ2-7; TRBD2 is a possible D gene (5 bases). V was trimmed by 5 bases and J by 3 bases, leaving 15 bases between them. The germline V gene has CDR1 SGHRS and CDR2 YFSETQ. The length of the CDR3 is 14 residues. The CDR3 coding sequence is TGCGCCAGCAGGCCCGCGGGCGACTACTACGAGCAGTACTTC. This translates into CASRPAGDYYEQYF.